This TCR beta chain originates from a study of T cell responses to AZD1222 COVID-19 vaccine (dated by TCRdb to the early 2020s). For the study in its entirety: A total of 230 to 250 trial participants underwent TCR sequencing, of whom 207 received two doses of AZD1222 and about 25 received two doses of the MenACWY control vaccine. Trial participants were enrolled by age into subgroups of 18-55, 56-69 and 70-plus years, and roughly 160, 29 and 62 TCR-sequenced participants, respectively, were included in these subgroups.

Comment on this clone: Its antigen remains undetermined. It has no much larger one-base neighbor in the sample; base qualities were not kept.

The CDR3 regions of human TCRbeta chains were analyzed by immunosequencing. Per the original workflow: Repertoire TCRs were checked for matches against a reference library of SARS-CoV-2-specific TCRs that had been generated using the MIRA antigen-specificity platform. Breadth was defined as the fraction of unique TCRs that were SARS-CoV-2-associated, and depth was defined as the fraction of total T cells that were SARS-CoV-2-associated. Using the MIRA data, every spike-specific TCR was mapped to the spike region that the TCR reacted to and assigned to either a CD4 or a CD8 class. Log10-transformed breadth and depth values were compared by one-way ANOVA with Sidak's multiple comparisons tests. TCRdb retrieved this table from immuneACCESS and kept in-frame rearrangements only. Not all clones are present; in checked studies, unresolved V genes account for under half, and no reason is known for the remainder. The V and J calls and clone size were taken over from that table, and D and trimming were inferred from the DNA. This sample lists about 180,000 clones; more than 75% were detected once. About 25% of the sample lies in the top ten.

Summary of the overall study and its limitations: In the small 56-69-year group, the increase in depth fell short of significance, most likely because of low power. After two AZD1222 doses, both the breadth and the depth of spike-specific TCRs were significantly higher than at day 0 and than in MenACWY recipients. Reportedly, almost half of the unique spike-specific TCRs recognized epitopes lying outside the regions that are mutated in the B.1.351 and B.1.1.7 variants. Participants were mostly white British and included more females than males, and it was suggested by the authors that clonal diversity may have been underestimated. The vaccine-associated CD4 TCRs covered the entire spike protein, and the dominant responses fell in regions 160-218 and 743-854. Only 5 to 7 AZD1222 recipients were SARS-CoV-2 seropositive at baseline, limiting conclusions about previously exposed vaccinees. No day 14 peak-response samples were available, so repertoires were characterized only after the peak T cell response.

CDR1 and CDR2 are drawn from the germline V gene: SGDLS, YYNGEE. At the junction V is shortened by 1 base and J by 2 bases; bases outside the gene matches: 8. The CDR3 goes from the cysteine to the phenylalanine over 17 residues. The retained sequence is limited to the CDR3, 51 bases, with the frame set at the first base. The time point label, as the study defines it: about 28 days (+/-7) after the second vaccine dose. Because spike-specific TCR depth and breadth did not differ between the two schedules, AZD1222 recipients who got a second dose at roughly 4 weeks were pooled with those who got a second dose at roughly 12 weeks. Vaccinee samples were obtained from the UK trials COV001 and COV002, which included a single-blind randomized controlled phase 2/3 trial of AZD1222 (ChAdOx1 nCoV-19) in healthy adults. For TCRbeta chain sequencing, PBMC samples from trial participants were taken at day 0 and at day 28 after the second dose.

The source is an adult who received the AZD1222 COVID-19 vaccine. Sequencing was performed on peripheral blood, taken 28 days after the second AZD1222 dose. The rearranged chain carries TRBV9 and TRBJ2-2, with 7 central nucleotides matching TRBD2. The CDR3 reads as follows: CASSVRPAGPNTGELFF. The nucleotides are TGTGCCAGCAGCGTACGGCCAGCGGGGCCTAACACCGGGGAGCTGTTTTTT.